This entry lists 23 T cell receptor beta chains sequenced from one sample in a study of lymphopenia after photon versus proton radiotherapy. Sequenced by immunoSEQ multiplex PCR; TCRdb stores in-frame clones only, minus some. Among roughly 150,000 clones listed, more than 85% were seen once. Sequencing used peripheral blood, obtained from a patient treated with photon-based radiotherapy. These receptors were obtained from a man in his forties or fifties with gastric cancer.

The genes are TRBV2 and TRBJ1-4, with 10 bases matching TRBD1. The ends lost 10 bases at V and 8 bases at J; junction bases unmatched: 7. This CDR3 region has 13 residues. Germline lookup yields CDR1 SNHLY and CDR2 FYNNEI. CDR3 DNA: TGTGCCACCCGACAGGGGGCCAGCGAAAAACTGTTTTTT. It translates to CATRQGASEKLFF.

In nucleotides, the CDR3 is TGCGCCAGCAGCCAAGATGTGCGGGGGAATGAGCAGTTCTTC. Its protein product is CASSQDVRGNEQFF. V is TRBV4-3 and J is TRBJ2-1; 7 bases line up with TRBD2. The CDR3 contains 14 residues. Losses at the gene ends were 0 bases for V and 7 bases for J; bases not matched to a gene: 3. The V gene's germline CDR1 is LGHNA and CDR2 YSLEER.

This CDR3 reads CASSPRNSGIEFF. DNA of the CDR3: TGTGCCAGCAGTCCACGGAATAGCGGGATTGAGTTCTTC. The V call is TRBV27, the J call TRBJ2-1, with 8 bases lining up with TRBD2. Per germline, CDR1 MNHEY and CDR2 SMNVEV (reference sequence). After removal of 5 bases from V and 14 bases from J, the junction contained 11 bases not matched to a gene. The CDR3 totals 13 residues.

The chain combines TRBV11-2 with TRBJ2-1; D possibly corresponds to TRBD2 (6 bases). From germline, CDR1 is SGHAT and CDR2 FQNNGV. CDR3 length: 14 amino acids. Deletions cut 3 bases from V and 6 bases from J, with 12 bases between. The CDR3 DNA reads as TGTGCCAGCAGCTTCCAGAGGGACTTCAATGAGCAGTTCTTC. It translates to CASSFQRDFNEQFF.

The V call is TRBV29-1, the J call TRBJ2-1, with no clear D. CDR1 is SQVTM and CDR2 is ANQGSEA in the germline V gene. CDR3 length: 13 residues. The V end lost 6 bases, the J end lost 3 bases, and 12 bases lay between the germline ends. CDR3 nucleotides: TGCAGCGTCCGGCCCCCCCGCTACAATGAGCAGTTCTTC. Translation gives CSVRPPRYNEQFF.

This clone was seen only once. The gene calls are TRBV30 and TRBJ2-3; D not certain. Trimming took off 0 bases at V and 2 bases at J, with 0 bases between the two ends. The germline V gene has CDR1 GTSNPN and CDR2 SVGIG (reference sequence). This CDR3 is built from 11 residues. In nucleotides, the CDR3 is TGTGCCTGGAGTGTCACAGATACGCAGTATTTT. Translation gives CAWSVTDTQYF.

A few counts support this clone. The V call is TRBV5-1, the J call TRBJ2-7; 10 bases agree with TRBD2. The germline V gene encodes CDR1 SGHRS and CDR2 YFSETQ. This CDR3 has 15 amino acids. The trim removed 0 bases at V and 2 bases at J, leaving 2 bases unmatched. The CDR3 DNA is TGCGCCAGCAGCTTGGCGCTAGCGGGGGCCTACGAGCAGTACTTC. It specifies CASSLALAGAYEQYF.

This clone occurred a few times. The CDR3 is CASSLEVPGTGELFF. CDR3 coding DNA: TGTGCCAGCAGCTTAGAAGTACCAGGGACCGGGGAGCTGTTTTTT. The chain carries TRBV7-9 and TRBJ2-2, with D maybe TRBD1 (5 bases). This CDR3 has 15 amino acids. V lost 1 base, J lost 5 bases, and 11 bases lay in between. Germline values: CDR1 SEHNR, CDR2 FQNEAQ (reference sequence).

This clone appeared a few times. This chain joins TRBV2 and TRBJ2-7, with a tentative D call TRBD1 (5 bases). The CDR3 sequence is 14 residues long. The germline CDR1 and CDR2 sequences are SNHLY and FYNNEI. With 1 base removed from V and 0 bases from J, the gap between germline ends came to 7 bases. CDR3 protein: CASSEGQGSYEQYF. The CDR3, as DNA: TGTGCCAGCAGTGAAGGGCAGGGCTCCTACGAGCAGTACTTC.

The genes are TRBV25-1 and TRBJ1-2, with D unresolved. Per the germline V gene, CDR1 is MGHDK and CDR2 is SYGVNS. CDR3 length: 13 residues. Trimming shortened V by 2 bases and J by 3 bases, and 7 bases separated the two germline ends. The CDR3 protein is CASSEGSYYGYTF. The CDR3 nucleotides are TGTGCCAGCAGTGAAGGGAGTTACTATGGCTACACCTTC.

The rearrangement links TRBV4-1 to TRBJ2-5, with 8 bases that match TRBD2. This CDR3 is 14 amino acids long. Germline CDR1 reads MGHRA; CDR2 reads YSYEKL. Germline trimming cut 6 bases from V and 4 bases from J; bases unmatched to any gene: 7. This CDR3 is CASSKSGSGETQYF. In DNA, the CDR3 is TGCGCCAGCAGTAAGAGCGGGAGCGGAGAGACCCAGTACTTC.

CDR3 in DNA: TGTGCCAGCAGTTACGATTACAACGGGGGGAATGGCTACACCTTC. Translating gives CASSYDYNGGNGYTF. The gene calls are TRBV6-6 and TRBJ1-2; a possible D gene is TRBD1 (5 bases). In germline, CDR1 is MNHNY, CDR2 SVGAGI (reference sequence). The CDR3 length is 15 residues. With 2 bases removed from V and 6 bases from J, the gap between germline ends came to 16 bases.

CDR3 DNA sequence: TGTGCCAGCTCACCCACAACGGGACAGCTCTATGGCTACACCTTC. It encodes CASSPTTGQLYGYTF. The rearrangement links TRBV18 to TRBJ1-2; TRBD1 agrees at 7 bases. J lost 4 bases, V lost 3 bases, and 8 bases had no gene match. The CDR3 is 15 residues long. The germline V gene encodes CDR1 KGHSH and CDR2 LQKENI.

This clone has a handful of counts. The CDR3 is CASFSSVYEQYF. The DNA for the CDR3 is TGTGCCAGCTTTAGTTCCGTCTACGAGCAGTACTTC. The V and J genes are TRBV6-1 and TRBJ2-7; D is ambiguous. The length of the CDR3 is 12 residues. Germline CDR1 reads MNHNS; CDR2 reads SASEGT. Trimming removed 8 bases at V and 3 bases at J, with 11 bases between.

The chain carries TRBV28 and TRBJ1-5; D ambiguous. Germline V gene lookup returns CDR1 MDHEN and CDR2 SYDVKM. The CDR3 spans 15 residues. V lost 4 bases to trimming and J lost 0 bases, with 10 bases between them. CDR3 region: CASSSSEFSNQPQHF. CDR3 nucleotide sequence: TGTGCCAGCAGTTCGTCGGAGTTTAGCAATCAGCCCCAGCATTTT.

This clone showed up just once. The rearrangement uses TRBV2 and TRBJ1-5, with D perhaps matching TRBD1 (6 bases). V lost 6 bases to trimming and J lost 1 base, with 10 bases between them. Per the germline V gene, CDR1 is SNHLY and CDR2 is FYNNEI. The CDR3 is 14 amino acids. For the CDR3, the DNA is TGTGCCAGCAGCAGGGGTTTGAGCAATCAGCCCCAGCATTTT. Protein: CASSRGLSNQPQHF.

About this clone itself: The sample has other DNA sequences that encode this CDR3 too. This chain links TRBV7-9 with TRBJ1-1, with TRBD1 as a possible D gene (5 bases). Germline values: CDR1 SEHNR, CDR2 FQNEAQ (reference sequence). This CDR3 is built from 14 residues. V gave up 0 bases and J gave up 2 bases, with 7 bases separating them. The CDR3 loop reads CASSLARGNTEAFF. The CDR3, as DNA: TGTGCCAGCAGCTTAGCGAGGGGTAACACTGAAGCTTTCTTT.

The chain has TRBV6-1 and TRBJ1-2, with 7 nucleotides matching TRBD1. Germline CDR1 and CDR2: MNHNS and SASEGT. V trimming: 6 bases; J trimming: 5 bases; junction bases outside the gene matches: 12. CDR3 size: 15 residues. In nucleotides, the CDR3 is TGTGCCAGCAGCACCGGGGACAGCTCAAGTTATGGCTACACCTTC. Amino acids: CASSTGDSSSYGYTF.

The chain uses TRBV5-1 and TRBJ2-3; D not resolved. This CDR3 spans 15 amino acids. V was cut by 0 bases and J by 0 bases, with 8 bases left in between. Germline V lookup: CDR1 SGHRS, CDR2 YFSETQ. CDR3 residues: CASSLGLSSTDTQYF. In DNA form, the CDR3 reads TGCGCCAGCAGCTTGGGGCTTTCTAGCACAGATACGCAGTATTTT.

Here the CDR3 reads CASRSGLAGVEQYF. The CDR3 nucleotides read TGTGCCAGCCGATCGGGACTAGCGGGAGTCGAGCAGTACTTC. The chain joins TRBV7-9 to TRBJ2-7; 14 nucleotides align to TRBD2. Germline V gene lookup returns CDR1 SEHNR and CDR2 FQNEAQ (reference sequence). The junction had 6 bases not matched to a gene; V was cut back by 8 bases and J by 6 bases. The CDR3 is 14 residues long.

This clone was counted only a few times. This chain connects TRBV7-6 to TRBJ1-1; no clear D. The germline V gene encodes CDR1 SGHVS and CDR2 FNYEAQ. CDR3 length equals 13 residues. Trimming cost V 1 base and J 1 base, with 4 bases left between them. DNA for the CDR3: TGTGCCAGCAGCTTAGTGAGGAACACTGAAGCTTTCTTT. This gives the protein CASSLVRNTEAFF.

The chain couples TRBV2 to TRBJ1-1, with TRBD1 identical over 9 bases. With V trimmed by 7 bases and J by 0 bases, 6 bases remained unmatched. The CDR3 contains 15 residues. In germline, CDR1 is SNHLY, CDR2 FYNNEI. The CDR3 region has the DNA TGTGCCAGCATTCGGACAGGGGTGATGAACACTGAAGCTTTCTTT. Its protein product is CASIRTGVMNTEAFF.

This clone is a singleton in its sample. This chain connects TRBV30 to TRBJ1-2; D not resolved. The length of the CDR3 is 13 residues. Trimming removed 2 bases from V and 2 bases from J, with 9 bases in between. Germline lookup yields CDR1 GTSNPN and CDR2 SVGIG (reference sequence). The CDR3 loop is CAWSRSRNYGYTF. The CDR3 DNA reads TGTGCCTGGAGTAGGTCCCGGAACTATGGCTACACCTTC.